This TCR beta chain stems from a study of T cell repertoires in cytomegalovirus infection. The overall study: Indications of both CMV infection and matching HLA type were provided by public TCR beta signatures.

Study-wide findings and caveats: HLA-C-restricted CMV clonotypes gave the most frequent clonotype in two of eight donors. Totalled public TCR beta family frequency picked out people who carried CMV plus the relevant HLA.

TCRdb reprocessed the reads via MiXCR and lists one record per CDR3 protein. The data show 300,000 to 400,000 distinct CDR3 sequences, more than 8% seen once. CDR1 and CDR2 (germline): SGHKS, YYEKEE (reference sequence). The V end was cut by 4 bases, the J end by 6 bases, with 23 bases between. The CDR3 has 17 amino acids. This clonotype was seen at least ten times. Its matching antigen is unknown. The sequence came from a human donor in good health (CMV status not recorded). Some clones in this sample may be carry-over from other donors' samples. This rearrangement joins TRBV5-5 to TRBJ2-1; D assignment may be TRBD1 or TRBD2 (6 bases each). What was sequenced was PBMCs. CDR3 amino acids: CASSRRGGGLEINEQFF. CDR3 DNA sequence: TGTGCCAGCAGCCGTCGTGGTGGGGGGCTAGAAATCAATGAGCAGTTCTTC.